The 22 T cell receptor beta chains given below trace back to one sample, sequenced in a study of T cells in Graves' hyperthyroidism and ophthalmopathy. TCR beta CDR3 regions were amplified from RNA. HTBI primers were the set used in a first-round RT-PCR of the TCR CDR3. TCRdb ran MiXCR on the multiplex PCR reads and lists one entry per CDR3 protein. The data hold 600,000 to 700,000 distinct CDR3 sequences, with roughly 45% observed a single time. Specimen: peripheral blood or thyroid tissue (not recorded which). Receptors originate from an adult man with Graves' disease, either hyperthyroidism or ophthalmopathy (not recorded which).

This clonotype has a count of ten or more. V gene TRBV19 combines with J gene TRBJ1-1, with TRBD1 as a possible D gene (5 bases). The V end lost 7 bases, the J end lost 1 base, and 10 bases lay between the germline ends. Germline V gene sequence: CDR1 LNHDA, CDR2 SQIVND (reference sequence). The CDR3 has 13 amino acids. The CDR3 loop is CASNRQQNTEAFF. DNA for the CDR3: TGTGCCAGTAACAGACAGCAGAACACTGAAGCTTTCTTT.

This sequence joins TRBV29-1 and TRBJ1-2; 12 nucleotides align to TRBD1. J was trimmed by 2 bases and V by 4 bases; bases with no gene match: 8. The CDR3 length is 16 residues. Germline loops: CDR1 SQVTM, CDR2 ANQGSEA. CDR3: CSVAFGTGGANYGYTF. The CDR3 DNA reads TGCAGCGTTGCGTTCGGGACAGGGGGCGCGAACTATGGCTACACCTTC.

This clonotype showed up just a few times. At one end, the junction sequence differs from germline, possibly due to a read error. The chain employs TRBV24-1 and TRBJ1-2; 8 positions match TRBD1. The CDR3 is made up of 16 amino acids. In germline, CDR1 is KGHDR, CDR2 SFDVKD. CDR3 bases: TGTGCCAGCAGTTCCCACCCTCAAACAGGGGGCTATGGCTACACCTTC. This encodes CASSSHPQTGGYGYTF.

In this sample, this clonotype turned up many times. The chain recombines TRBV7-3 with TRBJ1-4; D possibly corresponds to TRBD1 (5 bases). Germline CDR1 reads SGHTA; CDR2 reads FQGTGA. The CDR3 length is 17 residues. V was clipped by 1 base and J by 13 bases, with 25 bases between them. CDR3 region: CASSLRGRFCVPTRLFF. CDR3 sequence (DNA): TGTGCCAGCAGCTTAAGGGGACGATTTTGTGTTCCCACGAGACTGTTTTTT.

The V gene is TRBV29-1, the J gene TRBJ1-5; D is ambiguous. Germline V gene sequence: CDR1 SQVTM, CDR2 ANQGSEA. CDR3 length equals 14 residues. CDR3 amino acids: CSARISYSNQPQHF. CDR3 sequence (DNA): TGCAGTGCTAGGATCAGTTATAGCAATCAGCCCCAGCATTTT.

The table lists this clonotype with many counts. The rearrangement links TRBV14 to TRBJ1-6; D is ambiguous. The V end was cut by 0 bases, the J end by 6 bases, with 6 bases between. The CDR3 extends over 14 amino acids. Germline CDR1 SGHDN, CDR2 FVKESK. The CDR3 here is CASSQDGRNSPLHF. CDR3 DNA sequence: TGTGCCAGCAGCCAAGATGGACGTAATTCACCCCTCCACTTT.

The sample holds a few counts of this clonotype. CDR3 coding DNA: TGTGCCAGCAGCTTAGAACGCCAGGGGGGCACGGCTGGCTACACCTTC. Encoded protein: CASSLERQGGTAGYTF. This chain connects TRBV7-9 to TRBJ1-2, with 7 bases matching TRBD1. The germline CDR1 and CDR2 sequences are SEHNR and FQNEAQ (reference sequence). The CDR3 has 16 residues. The ends lost 1 base at V and 7 bases at J; junction bases unmatched: 12. Based on the CDR3 plus reference TRBV7-9 and TRBJ1-2, the full variable domain is DTGVSQNPRHKITKRGQNVTFRCDPISEHNRLYWYRQTLGQGPEFLTYFQNEAQLEKSRLLSDRFSAERPKGSFSTLEIQRTEQGDSAMYLCASSLERQGGTAGYTFGSGTRLTVV.

This chain joins TRBV12-3 or TRBV12-4 and TRBJ2-5; 9 bases align to TRBD1. V lost 5 bases to trimming and J lost 4 bases; unmatched junction nucleotides: 8. The CDR3 has 15 residues. The CDR3: CASSGRTGVGETQYF. The CDR3, as DNA: TGTGCCAGCAGTGGCCGGACAGGGGTCGGAGAGACCCAGTACTTC.

The rearrangement links TRBV25-1 to TRBJ1-2; D call uncertain. Germline CDR1 MGHDK, CDR2 SYGVNS. The germline V and J ends were trimmed by 1 base and 2 bases, with 11 bases remaining between them. The CDR3 loop spans 15 amino acids. CDR3 nucleotides: TGTGCCAGCAGTGAATGGGAGGGTTGGAACTATGGCTACACCTTC. Translating gives CASSEWEGWNYGYTF.

This clonotype was seen ten or more times. In DNA form, the CDR3 reads TGTGCCATCAGTGCCGGGACAGGGTCACCCCTCCACTTT. Amino acid sequence: CAISAGTGSPLHF. The V call is TRBV10-3, the J call TRBJ1-6, with 9 bases fitting TRBD1. The CDR3 spans 13 residues. Germline loops: CDR1 ENHRY, CDR2 SYGVKD. The trim removed 4 bases at V and 10 bases at J, leaving 2 bases unmatched.

The chain joins TRBV12-3 or TRBV12-4 to TRBJ2-7, with TRBD2 matching 11 bases. CDR3 length: 14 residues. The V gene end was trimmed by 0 bases and the J gene end by 11 bases; junction bases not matched to a gene: 6. The CDR3, as DNA: TGTGCCAGCAGTTTAGCTAGCGGGAGGGACAAGGAGTACTTC. Amino acid sequence: CASSLASGRDKEYF.

This clonotype has a single count. The V gene is TRBV4-2, the J gene TRBJ2-2; TRBD1 matches 8 bases. Germline values: CDR1 LGHNA, CDR2 YNFKEQ. The length of the CDR3 is 16 residues. V shed 0 bases, J shed 4 bases, and the junction held 4 bases outside the gene matches. The DNA for the CDR3 is TGTGCCAGCAGCCAAGATCAGGGGGCGGTCACCGGGGAGCTGTTTTTT. This gives the protein CASSQDQGAVTGELFF.

This clonotype occurred a few times. The chain is built from TRBV6-6 and TRBJ1-2, with no clear D. The CDR3 runs to 15 residues. CDR1 MNHNY and CDR2 SVGAGI come from the germline V gene (reference sequence). Trimming took off 5 bases at V and 2 bases at J, with 15 bases between the two ends. The DNA of the CDR3 is TGTGCCAGCAGTGAAAGGTGGCTGGGGAACTATGGCTACACCTTC. Translating it yields CASSERWLGNYGYTF.

The V gene is TRBV24-1, the J gene TRBJ2-3, with a weak D call TRBD2 (7 bases). The V end lost 11 bases, the J end lost 4 bases, and 18 bases lay between the germline ends. The germline V gene encodes CDR1 KGHDR and CDR2 SFDVKD. The CDR3 runs 14 residues. The CDR3 DNA sequence: TGTGCCAGCAAACGGGGGGCCCAGGCAGATACGCAGTATTTT. Amino acids: CASKRGAQADTQYF.

With regard to this clonotype: A much larger clone differs from this one at a single base, so this may be a read error. V usage is TRBV2 and J usage is TRBJ1-3; D is uncertain. Trimming left V 4 bases short and J 0 bases short, with 4 bases between. The CDR3 is 13 residues long. Per the germline V gene, CDR1 is SNHLY and CDR2 is FYNNEI. CDR3: CASSAISGNTIYF. CDR3 nucleotides: TGTGCCAGCAGTGCAATCTCTGGAAACACCATATATTTT.

This clonotype was seen many times. This chain joins TRBV7-2 and TRBJ2-2; D is undetermined. V lost 5 bases and J 2 bases, leaving 12 bases between the germline ends. The CDR3 is 15 residues long. The germline V gene has CDR1 SGHTA and CDR2 FQGNSA. CDR3 nucleotide sequence: TGTGCCAGCAGCCCAAGGATCGGAAACACCGGGGAGCTGTTTTTT. This sequence encodes CASSPRIGNTGELFF.

The table lists this clonotype with many counts. The rearrangement uses TRBV29-1 and TRBJ1-2, with TRBD1 matching 12 bases. The CDR3 runs 15 residues. After removal of 5 bases from V and 7 bases from J, the junction contained 11 bases not matched to a gene. Germline V CDR1 and CDR2: SQVTM, ANQGSEA. CDR3 coding DNA: TGCAGCGTTTACGTCCCGGGACAGGGGGCGGGTGGCTACACCTTC. Translated, it gives CSVYVPGQGAGGYTF.

This clonotype was detected only once. This may stem from a read error, because a much larger clone lies one nucleotide away. The chain recombines TRBV10-3 with TRBJ1-5; D remains unclear. The germline V gene encodes CDR1 ENHRY and CDR2 SYGVKD. This CDR3 comprises 13 residues. V was cut by 3 bases and J by 6 bases, with 9 bases left in between. Here the CDR3 DNA reads TGTGCCATCAGTGATTTTGAGACTCAGCCCCAGCATTTT. Encoded protein: CAISDFETQPQHF.

Worth noting for this clonotype: A read error may be the cause here, since a much bigger clone is one base away. The rearrangement uses TRBV7-3 and TRBJ2-2; perhaps TRBD1 as D (6 bases). Germline assignment: CDR1 SGHTA and CDR2 FQGTGA. The V and J ends lost 2 bases and 6 bases respectively, with 10 bases between them. The CDR3 sequence is 14 residues long. The CDR3 region has the DNA TGTGCCAGCAGCTTAGGCAGGGGCCCCGGGGAGCTGTTTTTT. Amino acids: CASSLGRGPGELFF.

The chain joins TRBV20-1 to TRBJ2-7; TRBD2 matches 7 bases. This CDR3 contains 15 residues. V lost 3 bases to trimming and J lost 0 bases; unmatched junction nucleotides: 8. The germline gives CDR1 DFQATT, CDR2 SNEGSKA (reference sequence). In nucleotides, the CDR3 is TGCAGTGCTAGGGGGGTGGGCGGGAGCTCCTACGAGCAGTACTTC. Its translation is CSARGVGGSSYEQYF.

The chain uses TRBV5-1 and TRBJ1-3; a possible D gene is TRBD1 (6 bases). CDR3 length: 16 amino acids. V lost 4 bases and J 2 bases, leaving 16 bases between the germline ends. Looked up from germline, CDR1 is SGHRS and CDR2 is YFSETQ. CDR3 in DNA: TGCGCCAGCAGCCAAAGCGGGACACAACCTGGAAACACCATATATTTT. Amino acid sequence: CASSQSGTQPGNTIYF.

This chain joins TRBV20-1 and TRBJ1-1; no clear D. CDR1 is DFQATT and CDR2 is SNEGSKA in the germline V gene (reference sequence). Trimming took 3 bases from V and 1 from J, leaving 12 bases between them. CDR3 size: 14 residues. The CDR3 region is CSASDGYQNTEAFF. In nucleotides, the CDR3 is TGCAGTGCTAGTGATGGATACCAGAACACTGAAGCTTTCTTT.